These T cell receptor beta chains were read from a single sample in a study of radiotherapy plus CTLA-4 blockade in lung cancer. Clones were read by immunoSEQ multiplex PCR, and TCRdb kept only the in-frame ones, dropping some. This table holds some 51,000 clones, around 79% found once. The sequences come from peripheral blood, collected from a patient treated with radiotherapy plus ipilimumab. These receptors came from a human donor with non-small cell lung cancer who had a complete response to radiotherapy plus ipilimumab. Each CDR3 is given with its conserved first and last residue. D genes are given only for firm matches. The listing skips clone size in some rows; elsewhere it reads once, few, many or a size class.

cdr3_nt | cdr3_aa | v_call | clone_size | j_call | d_call
TGTGCCAGCAGCGACCGACACGCCTGGAATGAAAAACTGTTTTTT | CASSDRHAWNEKLFF | TRBV5-4 | - | TRBJ1-4 | -
TGTGCCACCCGAGGCCAGGGCGTTGAATACGAGCAGTACTTC | CATRGQGVEYEQYF | TRBV10-3 | - | TRBJ2-7 | -
TGTGCCAGCAGGACCGGGACAGGGGTTGAAAATGAGCAGTTCTTC | CASRTGTGVENEQFF | TRBV6-5 | - | TRBJ2-1 | TRBD1
TGCGCCAGCAGCCGGGGGGGGGTCGGAGAATATAATTCACCCCTCCACTTT | CASSRGGVGEYNSPLHF | TRBV5-1 | - | TRBJ1-6 | -
TGTGCCAGCAGCCCAGACAGGGGGCCCTACGAGCAGTACTTC | CASSPDRGPYEQYF | TRBV11-2 | - | TRBJ2-7 | TRBD1
TGTGCCAGCAGTTCTGGACTAGCGGGGCGGGAAGATACGCAGTATTTT | CASSSGLAGREDTQYF | TRBV28 | - | TRBJ2-3 | TRBD2
TGTGCCAGCAGTCCCCGACAGGGCAATCAGCCCCAGCATTTT | CASSPRQGNQPQHF | TRBV27 | - | TRBJ1-5 | -
TGCGCCAGCAGCCTCCCCGAGAGGGACTATAATTCACCCCTCCACTTT | CASSLPERDYNSPLHF | TRBV5-1 | - | TRBJ1-6 | -
TGCGCCAGCAGCTCGGGACTAGCGGGAGGTTACTACAATGAGCAGTTCTTC | CASSSGLAGGYYNEQFF | TRBV4-1 | - | TRBJ2-1 | TRBD2
TGTGCCAGTAGCACGGACAGCTTCAATCAGCCCCAGCATTTT | CASSTDSFNQPQHF | TRBV19 | few | TRBJ1-5 | -
TGTGCCTGGAGTGTACAGAGGACAGCCACAGATACGCAGTATTTT | CAWSVQRTATDTQYF | TRBV30 | - | TRBJ2-3 | -
TGCGCCAGCAGATCTCGCCCTCAGTTGAATGAGCAGTTCTTC | CASRSRPQLNEQFF | TRBV5-1 | - | TRBJ2-1 | -
TGTGCCTGGAGGGCAGGGTCAGCTGGAAACACCATATATTTT | CAWRAGSAGNTIYF | TRBV30 | - | TRBJ1-3 | -
TGTGCCAGCAGCCCTTCCCAGGGGAATCAGCCCCAGCATTTT | CASSPSQGNQPQHF | TRBV6-1 | - | TRBJ1-5 | -
TGCGCCAGCAGCCCCGGCGGGGGAATGAACACTGAAGCTTTCTTT | CASSPGGGMNTEAFF | TRBV4-1 | - | TRBJ1-1 | -
TGTGCCAGCAGCTCCACAAGCAATCAGCCCCAGCATTTT | CASSSTSNQPQHF | TRBV7-8 | - | TRBJ1-5 | -
TGTGCCAGCTCACCGGGGGCCGACAATGAAAAACTGTTTTTT | CASSPGADNEKLFF | TRBV18 | - | TRBJ1-4 | -